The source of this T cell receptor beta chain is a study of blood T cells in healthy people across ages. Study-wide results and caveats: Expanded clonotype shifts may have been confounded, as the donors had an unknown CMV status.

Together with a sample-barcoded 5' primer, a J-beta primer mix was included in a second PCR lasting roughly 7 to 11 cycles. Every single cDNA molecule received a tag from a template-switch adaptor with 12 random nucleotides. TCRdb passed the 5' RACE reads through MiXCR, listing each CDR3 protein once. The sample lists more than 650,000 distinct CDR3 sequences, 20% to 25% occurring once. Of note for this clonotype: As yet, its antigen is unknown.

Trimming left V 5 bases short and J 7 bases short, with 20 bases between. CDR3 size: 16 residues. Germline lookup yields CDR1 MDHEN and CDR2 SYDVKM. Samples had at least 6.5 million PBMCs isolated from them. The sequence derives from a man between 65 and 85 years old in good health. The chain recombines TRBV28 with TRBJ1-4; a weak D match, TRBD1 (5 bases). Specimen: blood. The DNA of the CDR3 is TGTGCCAGCAGTACTAGGGCCGGGGAAGGGGCTGAAAAACTGTTTTTT. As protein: CASSTRAGEGAEKLFF.